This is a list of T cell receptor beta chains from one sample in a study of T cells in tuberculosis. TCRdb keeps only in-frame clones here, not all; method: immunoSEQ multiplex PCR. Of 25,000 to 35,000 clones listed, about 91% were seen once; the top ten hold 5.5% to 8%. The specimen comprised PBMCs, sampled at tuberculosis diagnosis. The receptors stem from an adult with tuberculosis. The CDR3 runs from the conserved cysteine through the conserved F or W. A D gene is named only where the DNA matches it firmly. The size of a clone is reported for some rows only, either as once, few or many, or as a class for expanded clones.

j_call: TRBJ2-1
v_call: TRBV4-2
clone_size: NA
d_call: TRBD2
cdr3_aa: CASSLEGTSGGNEQFF
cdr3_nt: TGTGCCAGCAGCCTCGAGGGGACTAGCGGGGGAAATGAGCAGTTCTTC

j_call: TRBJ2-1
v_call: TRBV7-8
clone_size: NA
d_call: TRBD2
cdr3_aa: CASSGGGNEQFF
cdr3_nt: TGTGCCAGCAGTGGGGGGGGGAATGAGCAGTTCTTC

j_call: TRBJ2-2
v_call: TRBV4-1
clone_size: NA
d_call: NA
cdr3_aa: CASSQFFSGELFF
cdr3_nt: TGCGCCAGCAGCCAATTCTTCTCCGGGGAGCTGTTTTTT

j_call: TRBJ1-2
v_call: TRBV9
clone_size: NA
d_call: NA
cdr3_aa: CASSVLSGYGYTF
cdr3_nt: TGTGCCAGCAGCGTTCTGTCGGGGTATGGCTACACCTTC

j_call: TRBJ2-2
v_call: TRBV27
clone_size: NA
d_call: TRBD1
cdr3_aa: CASKGNRGHTGELFF
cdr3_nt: TGTGCCAGCAAAGGAAACAGGGGGCACACCGGGGAGCTGTTTTTT

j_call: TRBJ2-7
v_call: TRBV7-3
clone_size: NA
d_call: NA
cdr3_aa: CASSLAFMTSYEQYF
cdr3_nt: TGTGCCAGCAGCTTAGCCTTTATGACTAGCTACGAGCAGTACTTC

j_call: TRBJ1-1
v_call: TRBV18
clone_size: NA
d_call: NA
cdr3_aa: CASPRPGSRRAFF
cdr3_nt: TGTGCCAGTCCCCGGCCGGGGTCAAGAAGAGCTTTCTTT

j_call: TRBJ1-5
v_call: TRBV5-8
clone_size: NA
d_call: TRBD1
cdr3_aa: CASSKTGGGNQPQHF
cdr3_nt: TGTGCCAGCAGTAAAACAGGGGGCGGCAATCAGCCCCAGCATTTT

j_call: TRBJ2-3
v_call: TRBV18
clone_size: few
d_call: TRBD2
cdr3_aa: CASSPGATSGGRSTDTQYF
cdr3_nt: TGTGCCAGCTCACCAGGGGCGACTAGCGGGGGGCGAAGCACAGATACGCAGTATTTT

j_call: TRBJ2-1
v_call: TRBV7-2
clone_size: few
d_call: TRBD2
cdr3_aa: CASSHYPAGDNEQFF
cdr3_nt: TGTGCCAGCAGCCATTACCCTGCGGGGGACAATGAGCAGTTCTTC

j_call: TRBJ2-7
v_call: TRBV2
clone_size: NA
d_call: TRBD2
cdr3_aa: CASSDIAGGTYEQYF
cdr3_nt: TGTGCCAGCAGTGACATAGCGGGGGGCACGTACGAGCAGTACTTC

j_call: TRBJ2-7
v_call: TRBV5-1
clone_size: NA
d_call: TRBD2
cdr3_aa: CASSLESGRESYEQYF
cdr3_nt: TGCGCCAGCAGCTTGGAAAGCGGGCGGGAGTCCTACGAGCAGTACTTC

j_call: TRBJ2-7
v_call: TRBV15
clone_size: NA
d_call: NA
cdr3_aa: CATSRDQNRESSYEQYF
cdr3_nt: TGTGCCACCAGCAGAGATCAAAACAGGGAGAGCTCCTACGAGCAGTACTTC

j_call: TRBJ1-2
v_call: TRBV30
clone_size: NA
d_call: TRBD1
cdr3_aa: CAWNSKGQGNYGYTF
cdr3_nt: TGTGCCTGGAACAGTAAAGGACAGGGGAACTATGGCTACACCTTC

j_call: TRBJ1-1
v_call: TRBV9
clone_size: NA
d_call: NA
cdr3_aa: CASSVGGDPFTEAFF
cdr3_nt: TGTGCCAGCAGCGTAGGGGGGGATCCTTTCACTGAAGCTTTCTTT

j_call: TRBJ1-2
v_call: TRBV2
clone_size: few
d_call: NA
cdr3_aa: CASSETLGQGKGYTF
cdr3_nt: TGTGCCAGCAGTGAAACCTTGGGGCAGGGAAAAGGCTACACCTTC

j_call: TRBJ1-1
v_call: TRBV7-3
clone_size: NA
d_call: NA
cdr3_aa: CASSLEGNTEAFF
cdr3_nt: TGTGCCAGCAGCTTAGAGGGGAACACTGAAGCTTTCTTT

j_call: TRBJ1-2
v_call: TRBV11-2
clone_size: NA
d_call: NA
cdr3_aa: CASSLSGGGGYTF
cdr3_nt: TGTGCCAGCAGCCTGTCCGGGGGTGGTGGCTACACCTTC

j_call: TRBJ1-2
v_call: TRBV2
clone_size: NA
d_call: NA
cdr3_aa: CASIPDSKSSLGYTF
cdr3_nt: TGTGCCAGCATTCCGGACAGTAAGTCCTCTCTTGGCTACACCTTC

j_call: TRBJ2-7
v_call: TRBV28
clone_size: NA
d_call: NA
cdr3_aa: CASRPGTDSSYEQYF
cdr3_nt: TGTGCCAGCAGACCGGGGACGGACAGCTCCTACGAGCAGTACTTC

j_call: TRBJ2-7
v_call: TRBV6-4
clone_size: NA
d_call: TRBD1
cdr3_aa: CASSARTGCCYEQYF
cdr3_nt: TGTGCCAGCAGTGCCAGGACAGGGTGCTGCTACGAGCAGTACTTC

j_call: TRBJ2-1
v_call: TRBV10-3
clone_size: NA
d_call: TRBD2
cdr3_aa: CAISIQNGRAGGEQFF
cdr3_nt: TGTGCCATCAGTATTCAGAACGGGAGGGCCGGGGGTGAGCAGTTCTTC

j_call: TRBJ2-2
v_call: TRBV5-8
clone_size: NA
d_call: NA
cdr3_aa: CASSLSGQTGELFF
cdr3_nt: TGTGCCAGCAGCTTGTCCGGACAGACCGGGGAGCTGTTTTTT

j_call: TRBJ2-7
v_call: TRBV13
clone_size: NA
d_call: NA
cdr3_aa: CASSLEGGYEQYF
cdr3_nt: TGTGCCAGCAGCTTAGAGGGGGGGTACGAGCAGTACTTC

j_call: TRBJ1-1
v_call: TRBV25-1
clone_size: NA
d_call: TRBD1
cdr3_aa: CASSDPGTGMNTEAFF
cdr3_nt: TGTGCCAGCAGTGACCCCGGGACAGGGATGAACACTGAAGCTTTCTTT

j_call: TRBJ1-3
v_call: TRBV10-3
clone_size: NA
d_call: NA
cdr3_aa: CAISGSSAGRSGNTIYF
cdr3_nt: TGTGCCATCAGTGGGTCCTCTGCGGGACGCTCTGGAAACACCATATATTTT

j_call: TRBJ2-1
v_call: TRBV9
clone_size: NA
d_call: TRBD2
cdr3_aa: CASSSRTSGRNEQFF
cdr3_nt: TGTGCCAGCAGCTCCCGGACTAGCGGGAGGAATGAGCAGTTCTTC

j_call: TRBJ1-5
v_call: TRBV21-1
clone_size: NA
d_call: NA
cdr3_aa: CASSRNVDRVAQPQHF
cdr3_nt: TGTGCCAGCAGCCGAAATGTCGACAGGGTGGCTCAGCCCCAGCATTTT